This is a list of T cell receptor beta chains from one sample in a study of shared clonotypes between healthy human individuals. Clones were sequenced by immunoSEQ multiplex PCR, and TCRdb holds only the in-frame ones, with some missing. The sample holds under 750,000 clones, around 70% seen once. What was sequenced was memory CD4+ T cells sorted from blood. Receptors originate from a woman younger than 45 in good health. Each CDR3 is given with its conserved first and last residue. Fields, in order: clone size, V gene, D gene, J gene, CDR3 protein, CDR3 DNA. D genes are given only for firm matches. Some rows mark clone size as missing; the rest say once, few, many or name a class of expanded clone.

clone_size: -
v_call: TRBV27
d_call: -
j_call: TRBJ2-3
cdr3_aa: CASSRDRLSTDTQYF
cdr3_nt: TGTGCCAGCAGCCGTGACAGACTCTCCACAGATACGCAGTATTTT

clone_size: -
v_call: TRBV6-5
d_call: -
j_call: TRBJ1-2
cdr3_aa: CASSYEENYGYTF
cdr3_nt: TGTGCCAGCAGTTACGAGGAAAACTATGGCTACACCTTC

clone_size: -
v_call: TRBV19
d_call: -
j_call: TRBJ2-3
cdr3_aa: CASTDQGGTDTQYF
cdr3_nt: TGTGCCAGTACCGACCAGGGCGGCACAGATACGCAGTATTTT

clone_size: -
v_call: TRBV7-8
d_call: -
j_call: TRBJ2-7
cdr3_aa: CASSNPSYEQYF
cdr3_nt: TGTGCCAGCAGCAACCCCTCCTACGAGCAGTACTTC

clone_size: once
v_call: TRBV9
d_call: -
j_call: TRBJ2-1
cdr3_aa: CASSVGMSGEQFF
cdr3_nt: TGTGCCAGCAGCGTAGGGATGTCTGGTGAGCAGTTCTTC

clone_size: -
v_call: TRBV2
d_call: -
j_call: TRBJ1-3
cdr3_aa: CASSEQIVSGNTIYF
cdr3_nt: TGTGCCAGCAGTGAACAGATTGTCTCTGGAAACACCATATATTTT

clone_size: -
v_call: TRBV7-6
d_call: -
j_call: TRBJ1-5
cdr3_aa: CASSLDGRDYSNQPQHF
cdr3_nt: TGTGCCAGCAGCTTAGACGGGCGGGATTATAGCAATCAGCCCCAGCATTTT

clone_size: once
v_call: TRBV28
d_call: -
j_call: TRBJ2-7
cdr3_aa: CASSPISRKLGYEQYF
cdr3_nt: TGTGCCAGCAGTCCCATAAGCCGTAAGCTGGGATACGAGCAGTACTTC

clone_size: once
v_call: TRBV15
d_call: -
j_call: TRBJ1-1
cdr3_aa: CATSTSHNTEAFF
cdr3_nt: TGTGCCACCAGCACCTCCCATAACACTGAAGCTTTCTTT

clone_size: many
v_call: TRBV19
d_call: TRBD1
j_call: TRBJ2-3
cdr3_aa: CASRARDRSTDTQYF
cdr3_nt: TGTGCCAGTAGGGCCCGGGACAGGAGCACAGATACGCAGTATTTT

clone_size: once
v_call: TRBV19
d_call: -
j_call: TRBJ2-5
cdr3_aa: CASRKGILETQYF
cdr3_nt: TGTGCCAGTAGAAAAGGGATTTTGGAGACCCAGTACTTC

clone_size: -
v_call: TRBV21-1
d_call: -
j_call: TRBJ2-7
cdr3_aa: CASSLDLRGRYEQYF
cdr3_nt: TGTGCCAGCAGCTTGGATTTGCGGGGACGCTACGAGCAGTACTTC

clone_size: few
v_call: TRBV7-8
d_call: TRBD1
j_call: TRBJ1-3
cdr3_aa: CASSQDRVGNTIYF
cdr3_nt: TGTGCCAGCAGCCAGGACAGGGTGGGAAACACCATATATTTT

clone_size: -
v_call: TRBV27
d_call: TRBD1
j_call: TRBJ2-3
cdr3_aa: CASHRQGGGTQYF
cdr3_nt: TGTGCCAGCCATAGACAGGGTGGGGGTACGCAGTATTTT

clone_size: -
v_call: TRBV5-8
d_call: TRBD1
j_call: TRBJ1-1
cdr3_aa: CASSLGQQSFSNTEAFF
cdr3_nt: TGTGCCAGCAGCCTGGGACAGCAATCCTTCTCGAACACTGAAGCTTTCTTT

clone_size: -
v_call: TRBV6-6
d_call: TRBD1
j_call: TRBJ1-1
cdr3_aa: CASRQGALTEAFF
cdr3_nt: TGTGCCAGCAGACAGGGGGCACTCACTGAAGCTTTCTTT

clone_size: -
v_call: TRBV7-2
d_call: -
j_call: TRBJ1-5
cdr3_aa: CASNMGNQPQHF
cdr3_nt: TGTGCCAGCAACATGGGCAATCAGCCCCAGCATTTT

clone_size: few
v_call: TRBV28
d_call: -
j_call: TRBJ1-2
cdr3_aa: CASSVATIPYGYTF
cdr3_nt: TGTGCCAGCAGTGTGGCGACAATCCCCTATGGCTACACCTTC

clone_size: -
v_call: TRBV7-9
d_call: -
j_call: TRBJ2-3
cdr3_aa: CASSKERGRRTDTQYF
cdr3_nt: TGTGCCAGCAGCAAAGAGAGGGGGAGAAGGACAGATACGCAGTATTTT

clone_size: -
v_call: TRBV15
d_call: -
j_call: TRBJ1-1
cdr3_aa: CATSRDSGAAFF
cdr3_nt: TGTGCCACCAGCAGAGATTCTGGGGCAGCTTTCTTT

clone_size: once
v_call: TRBV15
d_call: TRBD2
j_call: TRBJ2-7
cdr3_aa: CATSRGRGTSGRTSHEQYF
cdr3_nt: TGTGCCACCAGCAGAGGTCGAGGGACTAGCGGGAGGACTAGCCACGAGCAGTACTTC

clone_size: -
v_call: TRBV27
d_call: TRBD2
j_call: TRBJ2-1
cdr3_aa: CASSLLAPGTTLYNEQFF
cdr3_nt: TGTGCCAGCAGTTTATTGGCCCCCGGGACTACTCTCTACAATGAGCAGTTCTTC

clone_size: -
v_call: TRBV5-1
d_call: TRBD1
j_call: TRBJ2-7
cdr3_aa: CASSEAHYRGHYEQYF
cdr3_nt: TGCGCCAGCAGCGAGGCTCACTACAGGGGACACTACGAGCAGTACTTC

clone_size: few
v_call: TRBV6-5
d_call: TRBD2
j_call: TRBJ2-1
cdr3_aa: CASSRTSGRPNEQFF
cdr3_nt: TGTGCCAGCAGCCGGACTAGCGGGAGGCCCAATGAGCAGTTCTTC

clone_size: -
v_call: TRBV27
d_call: -
j_call: TRBJ1-2
cdr3_aa: CASSRPGQGYTF
cdr3_nt: TGTGCCAGCAGCAGACCGGGACAAGGCTACACCTTC

clone_size: -
v_call: TRBV5-1
d_call: TRBD1
j_call: TRBJ2-7
cdr3_aa: CASSSDRMLARQYF
cdr3_nt: TGCGCCAGCAGCTCGGACAGGATGCTGGCCAGGCAGTACTTC

clone_size: -
v_call: TRBV7-2
d_call: TRBD2
j_call: TRBJ2-5
cdr3_aa: CASSPLAGGGETQYF
cdr3_nt: TGTGCCAGCAGCCCCTTAGCGGGAGGTGGAGAGACCCAGTACTTC

clone_size: -
v_call: TRBV2
d_call: TRBD2
j_call: TRBJ2-1
cdr3_aa: CASSPIGGSSYNEQFF
cdr3_nt: TGTGCCAGCAGCCCCATTGGCGGGAGCTCCTACAATGAGCAGTTCTTC

clone_size: few
v_call: TRBV28
d_call: -
j_call: TRBJ2-2
cdr3_aa: CASSLSADTGELFF
cdr3_nt: TGTGCCAGCAGTTTATCGGCAGACACCGGGGAGCTGTTTTTT

clone_size: -
v_call: TRBV27
d_call: -
j_call: TRBJ1-3
cdr3_aa: CASSYSSGNTIYF
cdr3_nt: TGTGCCAGCAGTTACAGCTCTGGAAACACCATATATTTT

clone_size: -
v_call: TRBV29-1
d_call: -
j_call: TRBJ2-7
cdr3_aa: CSVLSSSYEQYF
cdr3_nt: TGCAGCGTGCTCTCGAGCTCCTACGAGCAGTACTTC

clone_size: -
v_call: TRBV28
d_call: -
j_call: TRBJ2-7
cdr3_aa: CASSLLGLEQYF
cdr3_nt: TGTGCCAGCAGTTTATTGGGGCTCGAGCAGTACTTC

clone_size: many
v_call: TRBV15
d_call: -
j_call: TRBJ1-5
cdr3_aa: CATSTRVGFSNQPQHF
cdr3_nt: TGTGCCACCAGCACCCGGGTCGGATTTAGCAATCAGCCCCAGCATTTT

clone_size: -
v_call: TRBV4-3
d_call: TRBD2
j_call: TRBJ2-5
cdr3_aa: CASGREETQYF
cdr3_nt: TGCGCCAGCGGGCGGGAGGAGACCCAGTACTTC

clone_size: -
v_call: TRBV19
d_call: -
j_call: TRBJ1-1
cdr3_aa: CASRPRGGMNTEAFF
cdr3_nt: TGTGCCAGTAGACCACGAGGGGGGATGAACACTGAAGCTTTCTTT

clone_size: once
v_call: TRBV7-9
d_call: -
j_call: TRBJ1-2
cdr3_aa: CASSLQGPYGYTF
cdr3_nt: TGTGCCAGCAGCTTACAGGGGCCTTATGGCTACACCTTC

clone_size: -
v_call: TRBV6-1
d_call: TRBD1
j_call: TRBJ2-2
cdr3_aa: CASSGGTGDTGELFF
cdr3_nt: TGTGCCAGCAGTGGGGGGACAGGGGATACCGGGGAGCTGTTTTTT